The table lists the clone carrying this TCR beta chain with many counts. Its antigen is not identified. The sample originates from a study of blood T cells in healthy people across ages. The CDR3 covers 13 residues. V dropped 6 bases and J dropped 4 bases, with 11 bases sitting between them. CDR1 and CDR2 from the germline V gene are SGHRS and YFSETQ. Ranging in age from about 6 to 90, the donors were healthy Caucasian individuals from Russia. Study-wide findings and caveats: Underestimates were what the diversity estimates from one million T cells were considered to be. Long-lived and aged donors differed, with more naive CD4+ cells and higher diversity in the long-lived.

Using a J-beta primer mix together with a sample-barcoded 5' primer, a second PCR was run for about 7 to 12 cycles. Tags on each cDNA molecule came from a template-switch adaptor with 12 random nucleotides. MiXCR was run by TCRdb on the 5' RACE reads, yielding one entry per CDR3 protein. Here the sample spans approximately 800,000 distinct CDR3 sequences, roughly 64% being singletons. The chain carries TRBV5-1 and TRBJ2-1; D perhaps matches TRBD2 (6 bases). The source is a young man in good health. Material for sequencing was blood. The CDR3 here is CASTWEVYNEQFF. The CDR3 region has the DNA TGCGCCAGCACCTGGGAGGTATACAATGAGCAGTTCTTC.